This T cell receptor (beta chain) was obtained from a study of Ad26.COV2.S vaccination and SARS-CoV-2 variants. Broader study findings: Using TCR breadth and depth analyses may have led to underestimated total T cell responses.

The germline V gene encodes CDR1 LGHNA and CDR2 YSLEER. V lost 2 bases, J lost 10 bases, and 9 bases lay in between. This CDR3 region has 13 residues. Profiling relied on immunoSEQ multiplex PCR, and the TCRdb table lists in-frame clones only, not all of them. The profile covers around 450,000 clones, with 75% to 95% appearing a single time and 10% to 15% taken by the ten largest. Concerning this clone itself: Antigen unknown.

Treatment meaning: some 20 received Ad26.COV2.S at low or high dose, single or two shots; five or six received placebo; per-sample allocation not given. Sampling took place 63 days after the first vaccine or placebo injection. The rearrangement joins TRBV4-3 to TRBJ1-6, with D unclear. This receptor was taken from a person between 18 and 65 years old who received the Ad26.COV2.S COVID-19 vaccine or a placebo. The specimen comprised peripheral blood, sampled in a trial of Ad26.COV2.S vaccine versus placebo. The CDR3 DNA follows: TGCGCCAGCAGCCAATTACGAGGGTCACCCCTCCACTTT. It specifies CASSQLRGSPLHF.